Following are 23 T cell receptor delta chains from one sample sequenced in a study of Vδ1+ human thymocytes. Notes on the study in general: Thymic TRG and TRD repertoires appeared highly polyclonal, with Gaussian CDR3 length distributions.

These receptors lack a known antigen. RNA was extracted from the cells and then reverse transcribed. Multiplex PCR used pooled V-gene forward primers and a constant-region reverse primer to amplify CDR3s. TCRdb re-processed the multiplex PCR reads via CATT. This sample yields about 75,000 delta-chain clones, of which 30% to 40% are seen a single time; roughly 0.26% belongs to the top ten. The sequenced material came from Vdelta1+ gamma-delta thymocytes from the thymus. Indicated subset: FACS-sorted CD3+ TCRalphabeta- TCRVdelta1+ TCRVdelta2- thymocytes. The receptors come from a boy younger than two who had congenital heart surgery.

This clone was counted between two and nine times. This chain connects TRDV1 to TRDJ1; 11 bases line up with TRDD3. V dropped 1 base and J dropped 1; count of bases not matched to a gene: 20. Germline V gene data show CDR1 as TSWWSYY and CDR2 as QGS. This CDR3 is 22 amino acids long. The CDR3 bases are TGTGCTCTTGGGGAACCACAGCTTCCCGACTGGGGGATAGGTGGTGGCACCGATAAACTCATCTTT. Translation: CALGEPQLPDWGIGGGTDKLIF.

This clone was observed a few times. V gene TRDV1 combines with J gene TRDJ1, with TRDD3 matching 10 bases. The CDR3 totals 21 residues. V lost 3 bases and J lost 2; bases outside the gene matches: 21. CDR1 and CDR2 from the germline V gene are TSWWSYY and QGS. The DNA for the CDR3 is TGTGCTCTTGGGGACCGGCGGCATTGCCCTAAAGAGGGGGATACGACCGATAAACTCATCTTT. Its protein is CALGDRRHCPKEGDTTDKLIF.

Only a few counts were recorded for this clone. This chain joins TRDV1 and TRDJ1, with 10 bases lining up with TRDD3. V dropped 3 bases and J dropped 0; count of bases not matched to a gene: 22. Germline CDR1 is TSWWSYY and CDR2 is QGS. The CDR3 covers 22 residues. The CDR3 here is CALGELGPRRGIRKRYTDKLIF. The CDR3 DNA reads as TGTGCTCTTGGGGAGCTCGGCCCCCGGCGGGGGATACGCAAAAGGTACACCGATAAACTCATCTTT.

This chain joins TRDV1 and TRDJ1; no definite D call. The germline V gene has CDR1 TSWWSYY and CDR2 QGS. The CDR3 covers 14 residues. The germline V and J ends were trimmed by 4 bases and 0 bases, with 9 bases remaining between them. The CDR3 here is CALGGPQYTDKLIF. In nucleotides, the CDR3 is TGTGCTCTTGGGGGACCGCAGTACACCGATAAACTCATCTTT.

J is TRDJ1 and V is TRDV1; 7 positions agree with TRDD3. This CDR3 spans 18 amino acids. J was trimmed by 0 bases and V by 2 bases; bases with no gene match: 12. In germline, CDR1 is TSWWSYY, CDR2 QGS. CDR3 bases: TGTGCTCTTGGGGAAACCCCAATGGGGGACCTGTACACCGATAAACTCATCTTT. Amino acid sequence: CALGETPMGDLYTDKLIF.

V is TRDV1 and J is TRDJ1; TRDD3 matches at 7 bases. Germline trimming cut 4 bases from V and 1 base from J; bases unmatched to any gene: 24. The CDR3 covers 21 residues. CDR1 is TSWWSYY, CDR2 QGS, per germline. The CDR3 region has the DNA TGTGCTCTTGGGGCTACCCCCCGATCGAGAACGCATGGGGGGATCACCGATAAACTCATCTTT. It encodes CALGATPRSRTHGGITDKLIF.

The table lists this clone with a few counts. The chain combines TRDV1 with TRDJ1; TRDD3 agrees at 10 bases. Germline assignment: CDR1 TSWWSYY and CDR2 QGS. Trimming took 5 bases from V and 3 from J; bases not matched to a gene: 27. This CDR3 has 22 amino acids. CDR3: CALGPTPRTTPAYWGIPDKLIF. Written as DNA, the CDR3 is TGTGCTCTTGGGCCGACCCCCCGAACTACCCCTGCCTACTGGGGGATCCCCGATAAACTCATCTTT.

Regarding this clone: Other DNA sequences of this sample code for an identical CDR3. The V gene is TRDV2, the J gene TRDJ1, with 11 bases lining up with TRDD3. The germline V gene encodes CDR1 GEAIGNYY and CDR2 EKD. Trimming removed 0 bases from V and 6 bases from J; junction bases left unmatched: 20. The CDR3 has 20 amino acids. CDR3 DNA sequence: TGTGCCTGTGACACCGAAAATTATTCCCAGCCTGGGGGATACCCTAATAAACTCATCTTT. This translates into CACDTENYSQPGGYPNKLIF.

This clone was detected only a few times. V gene TRDV1 combines with J gene TRDJ1; 9 bases are a match to TRDD2. The germline V gene has CDR1 TSWWSYY and CDR2 QGS. The CDR3 is made up of 19 amino acids. With V trimmed by 5 bases and J by 0 bases, 16 bases remained unmatched. CDR3 DNA sequence: TGTGCTCTTGGGCCTCGGCCTTCCTACGTCCCTTCGTACACCGATAAACTCATCTTT. Residues: CALGPRPSYVPSYTDKLIF.

A few counts support this clone. The V gene is TRDV1, the J gene TRDJ1, with 12 bases identical to TRDD3. V was pared by 4 bases and J by 7 bases, with 10 bases of the junction left unmatched. The germline V gene has CDR1 TSWWSYY and CDR2 QGS. CDR3 length: 16 amino acids. As DNA, the CDR3 is TGTGCTCTTGGGGGTCCCTGGGGGATACGTTCGGCTAAACTCATCTTT. It yields the protein CALGGPWGIRSAKLIF.

This clone was seen only a few times. The chain employs TRDV1 and TRDJ1, with 7 bases lining up with TRDD3. Germline loops: CDR1 TSWWSYY, CDR2 QGS. This CDR3 is 17 amino acids long. J lost 3 bases, V lost 3 bases, and 13 bases had no gene match. Here the CDR3 reads CALGELGYWGPADKLIF. Written as DNA, the CDR3 is TGTGCTCTTGGGGAGTTAGGGTACTGGGGCCCGGCCGATAAACTCATCTTT.

This clone was detected only a few times. V and J are TRDV1 and TRDJ1; TRDD3 is a possible D gene (6 bases). This CDR3 region has 18 residues. V gave up 2 bases and J gave up 6 bases, with 25 bases separating them. Per the germline V gene, CDR1 is TSWWSYY and CDR2 is QGS. CDR3: CALGEWVRRPRGTHKLIF. The CDR3 DNA reads as TGTGCTCTTGGGGAATGGGTCCGGCGGCCACGGGGGACCCATAAACTCATCTTT.

The chain links TRDV1 to TRDJ1; 9 nucleotides match TRDD2. The V gene's germline CDR1 is TSWWSYY and CDR2 QGS. This CDR3 region has 22 residues. J gave up 0 bases and V 0 bases, and 20 bases lay outside the gene matches. CDR3 protein: CALGELGLPTWDRPKYTDKLIF. The CDR3, as DNA: TGTGCTCTTGGGGAACTCGGCCTTCCTACCTGGGACCGTCCTAAGTACACCGATAAACTCATCTTT.

The rearrangement joins TRDV1 to TRDJ1, with 7 bases that match TRDD2. Germline CDR1 is TSWWSYY and CDR2 is QGS. The junction had 19 bases not matched to a gene; V was cut back by 3 bases and J by 0 bases. This CDR3 has 20 residues. In DNA form, the CDR3 reads TGTGCTCTTGGGGACGACCTTCCTCCTTTGACAGAACTCTACACCGATAAACTCATCTTT. It specifies CALGDDLPPLTELYTDKLIF.

The rearrangement uses TRDV1 and TRDJ1; 11 nucleotides agree with TRDD3. There are 25 residues in the CDR3. Germline trimming cut 0 bases from V and 2 bases from J; bases unmatched to any gene: 29. The germline V gene has CDR1 TSWWSYY and CDR2 QGS. CDR3: CALGELYLPTSIPWGIPWTTDKLIF. The CDR3 DNA follows: TGTGCTCTTGGGGAACTCTACCTTCCTACGAGTATTCCCTGGGGGATACCCTGGACGACCGATAAACTCATCTTT.

To note about this clone: Other DNA sequences of this sample code for an identical CDR3. The chain is built from TRDV1 and TRDJ1; 8 bases align to TRDD3. The germline V gene encodes CDR1 TSWWSYY and CDR2 QGS. The junction had 28 bases not matched to a gene; V was cut back by 1 base and J by 0 bases. The CDR3 contains 24 residues. The CDR3 spells CALGEHPPAVGWGIGRPYTDKLIF. CDR3 sequence (DNA): TGTGCTCTTGGGGAACATCCACCCGCAGTGGGGTGGGGGATTGGGCGACCCTACACCGATAAACTCATCTTT.

This clone was observed a few times. The gene calls are TRDV1 and TRDJ1; 10 bases agree with TRDD3. This CDR3 has 18 residues. CDR1 is TSWWSYY and CDR2 is QGS in the germline V gene. V shed 2 bases, J shed 1 base, and the junction held 10 bases outside the gene matches. The DNA of the CDR3 is TGTGCTCTTGGGGAAGGTTGGGGGATACTAGTGTTCACCGATAAACTCATCTTT. Translating it yields CALGEGWGILVFTDKLIF.

This clone has more than one count but fewer than ten. This sequence joins TRDV1 and TRDJ1; D is tentatively TRDD2 or TRDD3 (9 bases each). Trimming pared 0 bases from V and 0 bases from J, leaving 29 bases between. Germline CDR1 TSWWSYY, CDR2 QGS. CDR3 length equals 22 residues. The CDR3 region has the DNA TGTGCTCTTGGGGAACTAGTTCAACCTTCCTACCTGGGGGATTATTACACCGATAAACTCATCTTT. Protein: CALGELVQPSYLGDYYTDKLIF.

The chain is built from TRDV1 and TRDJ1; TRDD3 matches 8 bases. CDR1 is TSWWSYY, CDR2 QGS, per germline. This CDR3 has 18 amino acids. Trimming at V came to 5 bases and at J to 7 bases, leaving 21 bases not matched to a gene. This CDR3 is CALGKNGDTPWVLRKLIF. The CDR3 nucleotides read TGTGCTCTTGGGAAAAATGGGGATACTCCCTGGGTTCTACGTAAACTCATCTTT.

The chain uses TRDV1 and TRDJ1; 7 bases agree with TRDD3. The germline V gene has CDR1 TSWWSYY and CDR2 QGS. The trim removed 0 bases at V and 0 bases at J, leaving 10 bases unmatched. This CDR3 contains 18 residues. The CDR3 DNA follows: TGTGCTCTTGGGGAACTGCCTGGTGGGGGAGAATACACCGATAAACTCATCTTT. Translating it yields CALGELPGGGEYTDKLIF.

The rearrangement links TRDV2 to TRDJ1; 10 bases are shared with TRDD3. J gave up 1 base and V 0 bases, and 10 bases lay outside the gene matches. The CDR3 extends over 18 amino acids. Per the germline V gene, CDR1 is GEAIGNYY and CDR2 is EKD. The CDR3 coding sequence is TGTGCCTGTGACACCAGATGGGGGATACCACCTGTCACCGATAAACTCATCTTT. Its protein is CACDTRWGIPPVTDKLIF.

This clone has only one observation. The J gene is TRDJ1, the V gene TRDV1, with a possible D match to TRDD2 (5 bases). In germline, CDR1 is TSWWSYY, CDR2 QGS. V was clipped by 3 bases and J by 2 bases, with 16 bases between them. The CDR3 runs 16 residues. Here the CDR3 reads CALGDAFGVETDKLIF. The CDR3 coding sequence is TGTGCTCTTGGGGACGCCTTCGGGGTAGAGACCGATAAACTCATCTTT.

Regarding this clone: The same CDR3 also results from other DNA sequences found in this sample. The rearrangement joins TRDV1 to TRDJ1, with D possibly matching TRDD3 (5 bases). CDR1 is TSWWSYY, CDR2 QGS, per germline. The V and J ends lost 3 bases and 1 base respectively, with 15 bases between them. This CDR3 is built from 16 residues. The CDR3 here is CALGDPLGDLTDKLIF. Written as DNA, the CDR3 is TGTGCTCTTGGGGACCCCCTGGGTGATCTCACCGATAAACTCATCTTT.